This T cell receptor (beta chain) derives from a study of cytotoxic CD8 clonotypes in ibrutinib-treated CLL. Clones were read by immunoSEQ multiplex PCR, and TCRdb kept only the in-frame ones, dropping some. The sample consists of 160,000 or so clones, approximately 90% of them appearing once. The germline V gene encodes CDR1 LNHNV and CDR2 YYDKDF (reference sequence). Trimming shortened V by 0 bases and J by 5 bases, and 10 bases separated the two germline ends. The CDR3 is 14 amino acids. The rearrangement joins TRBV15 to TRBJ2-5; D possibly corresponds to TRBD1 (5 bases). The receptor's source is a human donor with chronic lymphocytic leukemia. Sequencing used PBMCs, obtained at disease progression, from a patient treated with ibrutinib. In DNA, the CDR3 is TGTGCCACCAGCAGAGATGCGGCAGGGGAGACCCAGTACTTC. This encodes CATSRDAAGETQYF.